This TCR beta chain was identified during a study of graft-versus-host responses after intestinal transplantation. The study's findings and limits: Graft-donor T cell macrochimerism coincided with high graft-versus-host to host-versus-graft clonal ratios in allografts.

CDR1 is LNHDA and CDR2 is SQIVND in the germline V gene (reference sequence). V was shortened by 6 bases and J by 2 bases, with 11 bases between the two germline ends. CDR3 length: 14 residues. TCRdb keeps only in-frame clones here, not all; method: immunoSEQ multiplex PCR. Here the sample spans more than 85,000 clones, 80% to 95% being singletons. This clone has a single count. Antigen unknown. The source was unstimulated CD8+ T cells sorted from spleen or lymph node cells, collected before transplant. V is TRBV19 and J is TRBJ2-1; D may be TRBD1 (6 bases). The receptor was isolated from a human donor who was the organ donor for an intestinal transplant. CDR3 coding DNA: TGTGCCAGTAGCCTGGGGGCGGCCTACAATGAGCAGTTCTTC. Protein product: CASSLGAAYNEQFF.